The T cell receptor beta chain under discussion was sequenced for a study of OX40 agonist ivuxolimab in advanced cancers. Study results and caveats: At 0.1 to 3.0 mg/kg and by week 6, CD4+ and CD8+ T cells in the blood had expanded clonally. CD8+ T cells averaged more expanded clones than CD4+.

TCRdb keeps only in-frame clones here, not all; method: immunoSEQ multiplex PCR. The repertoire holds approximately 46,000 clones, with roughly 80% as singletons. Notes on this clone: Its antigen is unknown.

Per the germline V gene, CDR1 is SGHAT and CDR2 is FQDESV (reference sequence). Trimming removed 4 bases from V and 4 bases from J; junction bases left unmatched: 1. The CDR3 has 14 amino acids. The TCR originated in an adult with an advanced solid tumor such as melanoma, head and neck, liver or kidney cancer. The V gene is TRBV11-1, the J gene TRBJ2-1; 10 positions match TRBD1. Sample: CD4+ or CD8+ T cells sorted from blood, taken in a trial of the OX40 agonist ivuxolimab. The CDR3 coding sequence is TGTGCCAGCAGCTCGGGACAGGGGTACAATGAGCAGTTCTTC. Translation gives CASSSGQGYNEQFF.